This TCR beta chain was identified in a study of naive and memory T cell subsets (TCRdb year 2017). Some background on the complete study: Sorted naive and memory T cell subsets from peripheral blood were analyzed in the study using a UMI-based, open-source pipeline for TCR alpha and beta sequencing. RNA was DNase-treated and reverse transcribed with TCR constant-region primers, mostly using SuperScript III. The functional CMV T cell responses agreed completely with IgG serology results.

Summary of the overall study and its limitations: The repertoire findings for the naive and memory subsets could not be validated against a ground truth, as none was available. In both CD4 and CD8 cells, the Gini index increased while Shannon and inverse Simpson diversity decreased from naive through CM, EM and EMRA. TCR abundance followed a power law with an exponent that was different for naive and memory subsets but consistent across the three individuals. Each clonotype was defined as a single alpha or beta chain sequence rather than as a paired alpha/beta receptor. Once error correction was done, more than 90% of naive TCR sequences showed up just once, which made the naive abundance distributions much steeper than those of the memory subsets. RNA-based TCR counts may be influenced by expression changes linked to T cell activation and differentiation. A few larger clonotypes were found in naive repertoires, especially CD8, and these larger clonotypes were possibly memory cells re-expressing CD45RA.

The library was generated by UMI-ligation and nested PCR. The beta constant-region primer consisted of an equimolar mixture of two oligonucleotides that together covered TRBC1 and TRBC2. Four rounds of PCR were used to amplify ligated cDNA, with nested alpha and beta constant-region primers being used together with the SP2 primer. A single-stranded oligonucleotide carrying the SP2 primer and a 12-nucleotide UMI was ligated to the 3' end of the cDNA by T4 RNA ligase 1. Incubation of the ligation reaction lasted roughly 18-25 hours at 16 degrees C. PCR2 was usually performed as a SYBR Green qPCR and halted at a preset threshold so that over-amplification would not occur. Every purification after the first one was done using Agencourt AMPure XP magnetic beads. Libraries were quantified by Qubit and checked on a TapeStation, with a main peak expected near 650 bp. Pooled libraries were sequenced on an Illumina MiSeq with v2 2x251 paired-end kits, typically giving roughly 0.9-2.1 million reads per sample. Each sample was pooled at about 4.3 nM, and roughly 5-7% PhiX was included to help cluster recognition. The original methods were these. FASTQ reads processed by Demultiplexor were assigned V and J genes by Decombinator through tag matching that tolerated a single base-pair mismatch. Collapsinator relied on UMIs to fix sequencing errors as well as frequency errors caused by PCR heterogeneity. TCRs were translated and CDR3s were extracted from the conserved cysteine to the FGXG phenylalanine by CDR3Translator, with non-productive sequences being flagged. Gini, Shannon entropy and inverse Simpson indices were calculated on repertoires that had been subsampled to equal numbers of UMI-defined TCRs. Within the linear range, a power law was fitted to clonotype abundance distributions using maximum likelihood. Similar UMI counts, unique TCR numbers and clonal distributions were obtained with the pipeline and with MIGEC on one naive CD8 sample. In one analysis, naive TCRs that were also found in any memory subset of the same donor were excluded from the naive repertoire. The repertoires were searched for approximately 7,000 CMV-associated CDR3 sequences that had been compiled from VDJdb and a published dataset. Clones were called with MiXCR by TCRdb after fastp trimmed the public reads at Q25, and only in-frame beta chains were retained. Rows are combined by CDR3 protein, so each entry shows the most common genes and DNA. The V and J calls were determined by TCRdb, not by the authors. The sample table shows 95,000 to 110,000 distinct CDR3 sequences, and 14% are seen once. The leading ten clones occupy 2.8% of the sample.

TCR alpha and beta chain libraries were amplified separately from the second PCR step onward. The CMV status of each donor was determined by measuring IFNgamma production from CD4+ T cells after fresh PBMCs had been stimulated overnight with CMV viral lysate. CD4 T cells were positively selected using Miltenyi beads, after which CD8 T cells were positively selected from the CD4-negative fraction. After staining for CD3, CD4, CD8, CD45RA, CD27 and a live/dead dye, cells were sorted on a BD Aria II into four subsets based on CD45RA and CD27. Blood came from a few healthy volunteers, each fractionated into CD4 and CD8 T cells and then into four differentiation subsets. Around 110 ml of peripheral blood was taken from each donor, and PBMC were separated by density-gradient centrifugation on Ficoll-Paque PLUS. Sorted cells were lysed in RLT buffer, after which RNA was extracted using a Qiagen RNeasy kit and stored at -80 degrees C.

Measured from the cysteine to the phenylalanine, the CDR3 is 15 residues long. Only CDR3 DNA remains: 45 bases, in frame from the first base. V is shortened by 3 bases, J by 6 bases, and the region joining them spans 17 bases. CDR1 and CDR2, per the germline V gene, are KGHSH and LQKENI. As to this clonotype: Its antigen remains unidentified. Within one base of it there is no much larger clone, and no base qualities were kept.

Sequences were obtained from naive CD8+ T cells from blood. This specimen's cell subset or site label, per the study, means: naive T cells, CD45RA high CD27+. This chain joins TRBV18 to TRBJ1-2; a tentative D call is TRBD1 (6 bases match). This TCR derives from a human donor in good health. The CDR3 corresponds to CASSPQTGLDDGYTF. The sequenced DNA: TGTGCCAGCTCACCCCAGACAGGCCTAGATGATGGCTACACCTTC.